This is a list of T cell receptor beta chains from one sample in a study of blood T cell repertoires in COVID-19. Sequenced by immunoSEQ multiplex PCR; TCRdb stores in-frame clones only, minus some. Here the sample spans around 40,000 clones, approximately 87% being singletons. Sequencing was carried out using peripheral blood. The receptors here all came from a man aged 50 to 59 with active or convalescent COVID-19. Each CDR3 is given with its conserved first and last residue. The D gene is left open where the match is weak. Rows give clone size only sometimes, using once, few, many, or a class for an expanded clone.

V gene	clone size	D gene	J gene	CDR3 DNA	CDR3 protein
TRBV27	-	TRBD1	TRBJ2-7	TGTGCCAGCAGTGCCCGACAGGGCGGGTACGAGCAGTACTTC	CASSARQGGYEQYF
TRBV30	-	TRBD1	TRBJ1-1	TGTGCCTGGAGCATGGGGACAGGGCCTGAAGCTTTCTTT	CAWSMGTGPEAFF
TRBV9	-	-	TRBJ2-1	TGTGCCAGCAGCGTAGAAGGAGGACCCTGGGATGAGCAGTTCTTC	CASSVEGGPWDEQFF
TRBV19	-	-	TRBJ2-1	TGTGCCAGTGGGCGCAACTCCTACAATGAGCAGTTCTTC	CASGRNSYNEQFF
TRBV27	-	TRBD1	TRBJ1-6	TGTGCCAGCAGTTTCGGCAGGGGGTTGCCCCTCCACTTT	CASSFGRGLPLHF
TRBV19	-	-	TRBJ2-3	TGTGCCAGTAGCCGAATAGCGGAGCTACCAACTGATACGCAGTATTTT	CASSRIAELPTDTQYF
TRBV24-1	-	TRBD2	TRBJ2-3	TGTGCCACCAGTGCGGGCGGGAGTCTAGCAGATACGCAGTATTTT	CATSAGGSLADTQYF
TRBV20-1	-	-	TRBJ1-2	TGCAGTGCTAGTCCAGGGCCACATGGCTACACCTTC	CSASPGPHGYTF
TRBV7-8	few	-	TRBJ1-6	TGTGCCAGCAGCCCCACCGGGATCTATAATTCACCCCTCCACTTT	CASSPTGIYNSPLHF
TRBV19	-	-	TRBJ1-4	TGTGCCAGTAATCTAAGAAGGGAGGAAAAACTGTTTTTT	CASNLRREEKLFF
TRBV3-1/TRBV3-2	-	-	TRBJ1-2	TGTGCCAGCAGCCAAGGCCAGAACTATGGCTACACCTTC	CASSQGQNYGYTF
TRBV13	few	TRBD2	TRBJ2-1	TGTGCCAGCAGCTCGACTAGCGGGGGGTCCTACAATGAGCAGTTCTTC	CASSSTSGGSYNEQFF
TRBV9	few	TRBD1	TRBJ1-6	TGTGCCAGCACCGAAGACCCAGGGGGAAATTCACCCCTCCACTTT	CASTEDPGGNSPLHF
TRBV5-6	-	TRBD2	TRBJ2-3	TGTGCCAGCAGCTCAGGGCGGGAGAGCACAGATACGCAGTATTTT	CASSSGRESTDTQYF
TRBV18	-	-	TRBJ2-3	TGTGCCAGCTCACCCCGGACTCATAGCACAGATACGCAGTATTTT	CASSPRTHSTDTQYF
TRBV5-1	-	TRBD1	TRBJ1-3	TGCGCCAGCAGTTGGGACAGAAGGGACTCTGGAAACACCATATATTTT	CASSWDRRDSGNTIYF
TRBV19	-	-	TRBJ1-2	TGTGCCAGTAGTCCTCCGGGACAAATCCTCTATGGCTACACCTTC	CASSPPGQILYGYTF
TRBV7-8	-	-	TRBJ2-2	TGTGCCAGCAGCTTAAGACCACAGGGATCCCCCGGGGAGCTGTTTTTT	CASSLRPQGSPGELFF
TRBV2	-	-	TRBJ2-3	TGTGCCAGCAGCCGAGCCCATCGGCAGTATTTT	CASSRAHRQYF
TRBV5-6	-	-	TRBJ1-1	TGTGCCAGCAGCTTCATCGCGGAGGGGCGGGTGAGGGCTTTCTTT	CASSFIAEGRVRAFF
TRBV4-2	-	-	TRBJ1-4	TGTGCCAGCAGCCAAGCGGGTAGTTGGACTAATGAAAAACTGTTTTTT	CASSQAGSWTNEKLFF
TRBV6-5	-	-	TRBJ2-2	TGTGCCAGTAGTACGACTCTTAACACCGGGGAGCTGTTTTTT	CASSTTLNTGELFF
TRBV10-3	-	-	TRBJ2-5	TGTGCCATCAGTGAGTTTAAGGCAGGCCAAGAGACCCAGTACTTC	CAISEFKAGQETQYF
TRBV28	-	-	TRBJ1-5	TGTGCCAGCAGTTTTATGCGGGTAGTTCAGCCCCAGCATTTT	CASSFMRVVQPQHF
TRBV5-1	-	-	TRBJ1-4	TGCGCCAGCAGCTTAGGGGAATCAGGGGAAAAACTGTTTTTT	CASSLGESGEKLFF
TRBV28	-	TRBD1	TRBJ1-4	TGTGCCAGCAGTCCCGGACAGGGTGGGTACGAAAAACTGTTTTTT	CASSPGQGGYEKLFF
TRBV6-5	-	-	TRBJ1-6	TGTGCCAGCAGGATAGACAGAATTAATTCACCCCTCCACTTT	CASRIDRINSPLHF
TRBV18	-	-	TRBJ2-5	TGTGCCAGCTCACCAGCGGCGGAAGCCCAAGAGACCCAGTACTTC	CASSPAAEAQETQYF
TRBV15	-	-	TRBJ1-6	TGTGCCACCAACACCGGCGGTCCACCCCTCCACTTT	CATNTGGPPLHF
TRBV5-1	-	TRBD2	TRBJ2-7	TGCGCCAGCAGCTTGGGTCGGGCAGGACTAGGGACCTACGAGCAGTACTTC	CASSLGRAGLGTYEQYF
TRBV7-2	-	TRBD2	TRBJ2-3	TGTGCCAGCAGCAGACAGGGACTAGCGCGCACAGATACGCAGTATTTT	CASSRQGLARTDTQYF
TRBV3-1/TRBV3-2	-	-	TRBJ2-1	TGTGCCAGCAGCTACACCAGGGGGGACAATGAGCAGTTCTTC	CASSYTRGDNEQFF
TRBV19	-	-	TRBJ2-1	TGTGCCAGTAGTAAGATGCGGGGCTCCTTTTACAATGAGCAGTTCTTC	CASSKMRGSFYNEQFF
TRBV28	-	-	TRBJ1-5	TGTGCCAGCAGTCCAATGCGAGATCAGCCCCAGCATTTT	CASSPMRDQPQHF
TRBV18	-	TRBD2	TRBJ2-2	TGTGCCAGCTCAACCGGGACTAGGGACACCGGGGAGCTGTTTTTT	CASSTGTRDTGELFF
TRBV10-3	-	-	TRBJ1-4	TGTGCCTCCGGGGATCCCTCAACTAATGAAAAACTGTTTTTT	CASGDPSTNEKLFF
TRBV7-8	-	-	TRBJ1-4	TGTGCCAGCAGCTTAAGATTTCCCAGGGAGGGTTATGGTGAAAAACTGTTTTTT	CASSLRFPREGYGEKLFF
TRBV30	-	TRBD1	TRBJ1-4	TGTGCCCTGGATAGGGGGCAGGGTGAAAAACTGTTTTTT	CALDRGQGEKLFF
TRBV2	-	-	TRBJ1-1	TGTGCCAGCCGCCGCGGGGGGGCGACTGAAGCTTTCTTT	CASRRGGATEAFF
TRBV19	-	-	TRBJ2-4	TGTGCCAGTAGTATTCTCGGGGTTACGGCCAAAAACATTCAGTACTTC	CASSILGVTAKNIQYF
TRBV6-5	-	TRBD2	TRBJ2-1	TGTGCCAGCAGACTTATAGCGGGGGGGTTGAATGAGCAGTTCTTC	CASRLIAGGLNEQFF
TRBV28	-	-	TRBJ1-1	TGTGCCAGCAACGTGAGGCAGAACACTGAAGCTTTCTTT	CASNVRQNTEAFF
TRBV28	-	TRBD2	TRBJ2-1	TGTGCCAGCATAGGACTAGCGGGTGAGCAGTTCTTC	CASIGLAGEQFF
TRBV3-1/TRBV3-2	-	TRBD1	TRBJ1-5	TGTGCCAGCAGCCAAGCCGGGACAGGGCGTCAGCCCCAGCATTTT	CASSQAGTGRQPQHF
TRBV28	-	-	TRBJ2-3	TGTGCCAGCGCTTCGAGGTCATTTGCGCAGTATTTT	CASASRSFAQYF
TRBV7-2	-	-	TRBJ1-6	TGTGCCAGCAGCTTAGACGGAAGTGGAGTCTCCTATAATTCACCCCTCCACTTT	CASSLDGSGVSYNSPLHF
TRBV19	-	-	TRBJ2-1	TGTGCCAGTAGTACCTATTTAATCGCCTCGCACAATGAGCAGTTCTTC	CASSTYLIASHNEQFF
TRBV2	-	-	TRBJ1-2	TGTGCCAGCAGTGACGTTACAGGTACCTATGGCTACACCTTC	CASSDVTGTYGYTF
TRBV3-1/TRBV3-2	-	-	TRBJ1-6	TGTGCCAGCAGCCAAGATTACGGGGGTTATTCACCCCTCCACTTT	CASSQDYGGYSPLHF